This T cell receptor beta chain was captured by sequencing in a study of cytomegalovirus exposure and HLA in healthy donors (dated 2017 in TCRdb). Background on the whole study: According to an earlier analysis of 587 of the donors, some 170 million T cells yielded approximately 120 million unique TCR beta sequences and around 280 Gb of sequence data. High-throughput TCR immunosequencing, statistical association of individual TCRs with disease status, and machine learning were combined to predict cytomegalovirus infection status. A separate validation cohort of about 110 different subjects was used in addition to the roughly 700-subject first cohort. In a later analysis, previously published TCR beta repertoires from some 640 donors were re-analyzed and high-resolution HLA genotyping was added so that TCR occurrence patterns could be studied. Both class I and class II loci were covered by HLA typing, at four-digit resolution. An early release covering roughly 640 HLA-typed donors comprised about 300 gigabases of sequencing data and approximately 80 million unique TCR sequences. An earlier analysis of around 580 of the donors used high-throughput TCR beta sequencing to judge whether each TCR beta V gene segment behaved as functional or pseudogenic. Rather than drawing on any new phenotypic data, the later analysis identified candidate immune exposures from TCR beta sequences and the way those sequences occurred across donors. The study used immunosequencing to profile the T cell repertoires of approximately 640 subjects and linked those repertoires to cytomegalovirus serostatus. Typing coverage differed by locus: A, B, C, DRB1 and DQB1 were typed in about 629-640 donors, DQA1 in about 510, DPA1 in some 600, and DPB1 in 472. A later genetic analysis used genome-wide SNP genotypes for about three fifths of the 666 donors, treating that subset as a discovery cohort. Donor age, sex, ethnicity and CMV serostatus were compiled together with the repertoire data. Across around 400 genotyped donors of the cohort, an average of approximately 200,000 unique TCR beta nucleotide sequences per donor were sequenced, and roughly 20% of those sequences were non-productive. All discovery cohort repertoires had been generated on a single sequencing platform. Among the roughly 400 genotyped donors, about 83% belonged to the genetic ancestry cluster associated with self-reported Caucasian donors. About five DR-DQ haplotypes were treated as single units for association and clustering because of strong linkage in the cohort. The aim of the study was to test whether cataloging public T cell receptors could identify signatures of past pathogen exposure. The investigation overall reported the following: For the cohort, immune exposure information was limited to CMV serostatus. According to a later analysis, TCR association rates differed among HLA loci, with DRB1 alleles showing the most associated TCRs and HLA-C alleles showing the fewest. A cluster of highly shared sequence variants was judged likely to represent a technical artifact of the sequencing pipeline. According to a later analysis, parvovirus B19, influenza, CMV and Epstein-Barr virus appeared linked to several top co-occurrence clusters. This cohort had only TCR beta chains sequenced, and the lack of alpha or paired-chain data limited which features could be detected. In a later analysis, HLA-associated TCR beta chains showed more clonal expansion and lower generation probabilities than non-associated chains that were equally common. An earlier analysis of around 540 of the donors showed that most TCR beta V segments appeared in productive rearrangements either about 90% or about 30% of the time, which broadly matched IMGT annotations. A later genetic analysis reported fewer N-insertions in productive TCRs among donors in an Asian-associated ancestry cluster than the approximately 670-donor mean. V-gene and J-gene trimming of TCR beta chains was associated with a missense DCLRE1C variant in a later genetic analysis, and the association was replicated in an independent cohort. The study gave a list of around 170 TCR beta chains associated with cytomegalovirus. A further reported finding was that TCR beta sequences accurately predicted the HLA-A and HLA-B alleles for most subjects in the first cohort. Because HLA typing was unavailable for some donors at each locus, only the typed subset was used in association tests. Because counts were too low, about 18 rarely observed V segments, including chromosome 9 orphons, were excluded from the earlier analysis of several hundred of the donors. Linkage disequilibrium might explain the correlated functional status among segregating V segments, but an unknown experimental factor could not be excluded. Most TCR sequences were observed very rarely across donors, whereas some public TCRs were present in many individuals. Assigning TCR associations to individual alleles was difficult when HLA alleles, especially DR and DQ, strongly co-occurred. Sequencing depth was assumed to be roughly uniform across donors in the presence/absence analyses, though that assumption may not hold. According to the authors, the approach could potentially be generalized to other disease states and immunological phenotypes. Most CMV-associated TCR beta chains appeared to be HLA-restricted in a later analysis, and the HLA associations seemed to be driven largely by CMV exposure. In vitro tests confirmed that a few of the cytomegalovirus-associated TCR beta chains recognize cytomegalovirus antigens. Some IMGT-functional V segments, including TRBV6-2 and TRBV6-3, could not be told apart with the 87-base-pair reads, so those segments were excluded. In both the original and validation cohorts, the classifier was reported to diagnose cytomegalovirus status with high specificity and sensitivity. A later analysis associated 17,000 or so TCR beta sequences with specific HLA alleles at a false discovery rate of 0.05.

The cohort was made up of about 610 healthy bone marrow donors. At the time of sampling, every cohort member was nominally healthy, though immune exposures that went unrecorded were likely present. The donor was CMV seronegative and belonged to the group of 352 seronegative cohort members. A peripheral blood sample was collected from each donor, and TCR beta sequencing was performed on peripheral blood mononuclear cells. The Qiagen DNeasy Blood Extraction Kit was used to extract genomic DNA from the blood cell samples. CDR3 length: 16 amino acids, cysteine to phenylalanine. The only DNA kept is the CDR3, 48 bases in frame from the first base. CDR1 and CDR2, per the germline V gene, are SGHRS and YFSETQ. Trimming accounts for 4 bases at V and 1 base at J, while the number of junction bases matched to no gene is 8. This clone showed up just a few times. Its antigen is currently not known. Base qualities are not at hand, and no much larger clone is one base apart.

Library prep was done by the immunoSEQ multiplex PCR assay. A mixture of 60 forward primers for TCR Vbeta segments and 13 reverse primers for TCR Jbeta segments was used in the multiplex PCR. Amplification of the CDR3 region of rearranged TCR beta genes was performed with a multiplex PCR assay on genomic DNA. On the Illumina HiSeq System, the amplified TCR beta libraries were sequenced as 87-base-pair reads. The original pipeline was this. A later analysis counted some 74 million unique TCR beta chains across the 550 to 700 repertoires, and 10 million to 11 million of these chains were shared by at least two donors. To remove PCR and sequencing errors, raw reads were error-corrected and collapsed into unique sequences using a nearest-neighbor algorithm that merged closely related sequences. CDR3 sequences were aligned to IMGT reference sequences to assign V, D and J gene segments. For a sequence to be retained, a match of at least six nucleotides to both a V gene segment and a J gene segment was required. A rearrangement was called productive if the CDR3 had no stop codons and remained in frame with V and J, and every other rearrangement was called non-productive. Following IMGT convention, CDR3 was defined as the stretch from the second conserved V-encoded cysteine to the conserved J-encoded phenylalanine. Sequences without an unambiguous match to a single V gene segment were excluded from the earlier analysis of 450 to 650 of the donors. An earlier analysis of around 600 of the donors classified V segments as functional when productive rearrangements were above 56.7% and as segregating when the standard deviation between donors was above 5%. A statistical classification framework was built for diagnosing cytomegalovirus status from the catalog of TCR beta chain sequences. V and J gene assignment, in a later analysis, came from comparing TCR nucleotide sequences with IMGT/GENE-DB human TR gene sequences. A later analysis assigned CDR3 sequences and most-parsimonious VDJ recombination scenarios with the TCRdist pipeline. In a later analysis, every TCR beta chain was defined by the combination of its CDR3 amino acid sequence and its V-gene family, and reads without a unique V-gene family were dropped. To address suspected cross-contamination and a sequencing artifact, a later analysis removed under 600 highly shared, low-generation-probability nucleotide sequences. For each public chain, a later analysis derived a clonal expansion index from normalized ranks of inferred template counts within each repertoire. A later analysis computed generation probabilities with a VDJ recombination model fitted to out-of-frame rearrangements, and checked the results against IGoR. Hypergeometric tests were used in a later analysis to score TCR-TCR, TCR-HLA and TCR-CMV co-occurrence, with a repertoire-size bias correction applied to the TCR pairs. A later analysis estimated false discovery rates by permuting HLA or CMV assignments 20 times. In a later analysis, co-occurring TCRs were grouped using DBSCAN, and TCRdist sequence similarity was added for clustering within HLA-allele-positive subsets. Repertoires with fewer than 30,000 or more than 120,000 public chains were left out of co-occurrence clustering, as were a handful of repertoires with anomalous nucleotide sharing. TCRdb mirrors the immuneACCESS table, restricted to in-frame sequences. Some clones are absent from its copies; in checked studies, under half trace to an unresolved V gene, and the reason for the others is unknown. That table furnishes V, J and clone size, whereas the DNA furnished D and trimming. In all, the sample holds some 220,000 clones, and around 88% of those were seen once. Together, the top ten hold approximately 1% of the sample.

The sequence came from a woman aged 18-29 years in good health and CMV-seronegative. The rearranged chain carries TRBV5-1 and TRBJ2-3; the junction holds 8 bases that match TRBD2. The material sequenced was PBMCs. The CDR3 reads as follows: CASSLASGRGTDTQYF. The base sequence is TGCGCCAGCAGCCTTGCGAGCGGGAGAGGCACAGATACGCAGTATTTT.